These 9 T cell receptor beta chains were all obtained from the same sample, sequenced in a study of synovial regulatory T cells in juvenile arthritis. Profiled with immunoSEQ multiplex PCR; TCRdb holds only in-frame clones, not every one. The sample totals roughly 6,400 clones. Specimen: Treg cells from blood. Subset described: remaining (HLA-DR-negative) circulating blood Treg cells. Receptor source: a donor younger than 35 with juvenile idiopathic arthritis.

V is TRBV5-1 and J is TRBJ2-5; TCRdb's D gene call, TRBD2, goes unchecked for lack of DNA. CDR3 length: 15 amino acids. No coding sequence is recorded. CDR1 SGHRS and CDR2 YFSETQ come from the germline V gene. CDR3 in amino acids: CASSLAGGGRKTQYF.

The chain combines TRBV30 with TRBJ1-6. Germline V lookup: CDR1 GTSNPN, CDR2 SVGIG (reference sequence). This CDR3 has 13 residues. There is no recorded DNA. This CDR3 is CATGRGLDSPLHF.

This chain connects TRBV5-1 to TRBJ2-7; the TCRdb D gene call, TRBD1, has no DNA to confirm it. The CDR3 has 15 amino acids. The protein alone is recorded here. From germline, CDR1 is SGHRS and CDR2 YFSETQ. CDR3 residues: CASSLRGQGTYEQYF.

The chain carries TRBV27 and TRBJ1-2. The germline V gene has CDR1 MNHEY and CDR2 SMNVEV (reference sequence). The CDR3 runs to 13 residues. DNA was not recorded. CDR3 sequence reads: CASSSFGGYGYTF.

This chain uses TRBV19 with TRBJ2-5; TCRdb's D gene call, TRBD1, goes unchecked for lack of DNA. CDR3 size: 14 residues. The nucleotide record is missing. Per the germline V gene, CDR1 is LNHDA and CDR2 is SQIVND (reference sequence). CDR3 protein: CASSHTAVQETQYF.

This chain links TRBV18 with TRBJ1-2. This CDR3 has 14 amino acids. The DNA is not on file. Germline values: CDR1 KGHSH, CDR2 LQKENI. The CDR3 protein is CASSRAVGTSGYTF.

This sequence joins TRBV6-1 and TRBJ2-5. The CDR3 covers 12 residues. DNA for this receptor is not on file. Germline V gene sequence: CDR1 MNHNS, CDR2 SASEGT. The CDR3: CASNHRGHEQYF.

The chain joins TRBV7-2 to TRBJ2-2; TCRdb's D call of TRBD2 is untestable without DNA. In germline, CDR1 is SGHTA, CDR2 FQGNSA. CDR3 length: 19 amino acids. The protein alone is recorded here. CDR3 region: CASSLRLAGYIGYTGELFF.

V gene TRBV6-1 combines with J gene TRBJ2-7; TCRdb designates TRBD1, a call that cannot be tested without DNA. Germline CDR1 MNHNS, CDR2 SASEGT. This CDR3 is 14 amino acids long. DNA is not recorded here. The CDR3 region is CASKFTGFWEEQYF.